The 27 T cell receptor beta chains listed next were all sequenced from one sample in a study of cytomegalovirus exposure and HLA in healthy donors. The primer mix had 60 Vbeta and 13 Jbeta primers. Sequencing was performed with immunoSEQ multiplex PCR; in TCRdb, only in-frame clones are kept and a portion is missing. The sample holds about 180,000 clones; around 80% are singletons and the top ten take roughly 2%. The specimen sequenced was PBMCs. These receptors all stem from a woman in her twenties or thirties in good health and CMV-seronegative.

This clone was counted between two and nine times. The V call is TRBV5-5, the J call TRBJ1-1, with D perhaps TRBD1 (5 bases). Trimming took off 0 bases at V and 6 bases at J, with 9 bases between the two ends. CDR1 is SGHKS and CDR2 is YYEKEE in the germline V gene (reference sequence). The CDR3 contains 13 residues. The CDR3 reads CASSLAQGAEAFF. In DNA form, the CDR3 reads TGTGCCAGCAGCTTGGCCCAGGGCGCTGAAGCTTTCTTT.

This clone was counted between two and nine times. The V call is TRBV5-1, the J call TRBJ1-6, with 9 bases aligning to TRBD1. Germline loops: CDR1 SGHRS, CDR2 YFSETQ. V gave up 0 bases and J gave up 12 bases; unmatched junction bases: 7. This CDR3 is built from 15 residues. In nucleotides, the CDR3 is TGCGCCAGCAGCTTGGGGGGAGGACAGGGGCGACCCCTCCACTTT. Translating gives CASSLGGGQGRPLHF.

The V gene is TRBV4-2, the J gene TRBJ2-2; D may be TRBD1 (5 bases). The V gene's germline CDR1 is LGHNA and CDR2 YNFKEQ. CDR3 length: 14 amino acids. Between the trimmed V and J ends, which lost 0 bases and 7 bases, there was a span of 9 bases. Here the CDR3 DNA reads TGTGCCAGCAGCCAAGATAGGGGTGGCGGGGAGCTGTTTTTT. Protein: CASSQDRGGGELFF.

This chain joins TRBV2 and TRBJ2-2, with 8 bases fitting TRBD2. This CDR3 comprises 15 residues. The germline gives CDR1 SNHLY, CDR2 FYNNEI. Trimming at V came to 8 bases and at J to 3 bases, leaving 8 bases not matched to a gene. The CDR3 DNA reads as TGTGCCAGCCGGCCAGCGGGGGCTCACACCGGGGAGCTGTTTTTT. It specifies CASRPAGAHTGELFF.

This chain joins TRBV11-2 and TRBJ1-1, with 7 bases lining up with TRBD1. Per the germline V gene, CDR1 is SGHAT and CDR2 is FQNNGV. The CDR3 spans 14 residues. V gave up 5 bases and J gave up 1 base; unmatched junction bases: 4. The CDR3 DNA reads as TGTGCCAGCAGCCCAACAGGGGCGAACACTGAAGCTTTCTTT. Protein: CASSPTGANTEAFF.

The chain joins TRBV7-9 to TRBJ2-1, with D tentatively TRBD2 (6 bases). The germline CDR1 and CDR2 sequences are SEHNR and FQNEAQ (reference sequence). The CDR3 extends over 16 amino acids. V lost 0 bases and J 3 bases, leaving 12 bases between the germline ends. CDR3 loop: CASSLALGGGYNEQFF. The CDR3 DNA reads TGTGCCAGCAGCTTAGCGCTGGGAGGTGGCTACAATGAGCAGTTCTTC.

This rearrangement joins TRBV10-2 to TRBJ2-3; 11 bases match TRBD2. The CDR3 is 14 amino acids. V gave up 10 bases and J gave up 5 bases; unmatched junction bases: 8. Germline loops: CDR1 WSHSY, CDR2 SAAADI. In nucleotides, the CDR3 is TGCGCCACCCGACTAGCGGGGCTGGTAGATACGCAGTATTTT. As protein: CATRLAGLVDTQYF.

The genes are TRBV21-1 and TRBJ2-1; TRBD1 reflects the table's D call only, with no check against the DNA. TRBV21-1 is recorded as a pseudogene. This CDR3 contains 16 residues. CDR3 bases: TGTGCCAGCAGCAATAAGGGACAGGGGGACTACAATGAGCAGTTCTTC. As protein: CASSNKGQGDYNEQFF.

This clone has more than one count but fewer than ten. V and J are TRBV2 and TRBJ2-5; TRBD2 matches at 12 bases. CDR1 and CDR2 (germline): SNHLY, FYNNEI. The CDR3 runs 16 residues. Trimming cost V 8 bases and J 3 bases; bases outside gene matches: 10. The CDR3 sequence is CASGRASGGGKETQYF. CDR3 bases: TGTGCCAGCGGTCGAGCTAGCGGGGGGGGTAAAGAGACCCAGTACTTC.

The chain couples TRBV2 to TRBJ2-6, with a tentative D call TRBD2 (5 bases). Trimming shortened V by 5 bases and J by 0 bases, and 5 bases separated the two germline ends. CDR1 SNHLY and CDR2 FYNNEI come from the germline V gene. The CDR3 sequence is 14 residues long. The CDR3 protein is CASSRDSGANVLTF. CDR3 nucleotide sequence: TGTGCCAGCAGTCGGGACTCTGGGGCCAACGTCCTGACTTTC.

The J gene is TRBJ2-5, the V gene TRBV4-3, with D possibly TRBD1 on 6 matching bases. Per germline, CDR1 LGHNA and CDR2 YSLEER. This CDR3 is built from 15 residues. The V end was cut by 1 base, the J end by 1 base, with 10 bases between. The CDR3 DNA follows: TGCGCCAGCAGCCAAGGGACAGTGAGCCAAGAGACCCAGTACTTC. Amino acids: CASSQGTVSQETQYF.

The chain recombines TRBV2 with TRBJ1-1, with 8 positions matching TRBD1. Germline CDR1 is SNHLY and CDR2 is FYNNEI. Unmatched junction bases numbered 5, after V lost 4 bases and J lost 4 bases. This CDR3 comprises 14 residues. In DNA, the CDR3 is TGTGCCAGCAGTGTTAACAGGGGGGTCACTGAAGCTTTCTTT. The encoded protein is CASSVNRGVTEAFF.

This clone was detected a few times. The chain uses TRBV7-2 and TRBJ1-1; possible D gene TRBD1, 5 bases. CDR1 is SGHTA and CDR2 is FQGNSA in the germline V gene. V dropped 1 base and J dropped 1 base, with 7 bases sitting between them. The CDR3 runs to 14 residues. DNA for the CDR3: TGTGCCAGCAGCTTAGGGAGGGGGAACACTGAAGCTTTCTTT. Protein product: CASSLGRGNTEAFF.

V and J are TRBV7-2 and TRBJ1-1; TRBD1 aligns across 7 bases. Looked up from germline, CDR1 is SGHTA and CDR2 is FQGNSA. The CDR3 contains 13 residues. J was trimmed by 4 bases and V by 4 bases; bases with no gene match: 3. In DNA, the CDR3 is TGTGCCAGCAGCTCGACAGGGATCACTGAAGCTTTCTTT. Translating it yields CASSSTGITEAFF.

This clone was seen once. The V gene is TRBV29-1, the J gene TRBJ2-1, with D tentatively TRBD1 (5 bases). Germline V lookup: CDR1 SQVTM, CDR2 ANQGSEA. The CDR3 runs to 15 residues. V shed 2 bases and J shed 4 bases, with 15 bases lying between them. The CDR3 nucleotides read TGCAGCGTTGAATCTGGGCGCAGGGCTTACAATGAGCAGTTCTTC. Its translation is CSVESGRRAYNEQFF.

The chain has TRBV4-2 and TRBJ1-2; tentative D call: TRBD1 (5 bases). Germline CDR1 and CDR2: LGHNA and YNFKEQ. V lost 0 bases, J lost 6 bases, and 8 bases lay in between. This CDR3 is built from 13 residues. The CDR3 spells CASSQEGVDGYTF. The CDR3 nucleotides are TGTGCCAGCAGCCAAGAAGGGGTGGATGGCTACACCTTC.

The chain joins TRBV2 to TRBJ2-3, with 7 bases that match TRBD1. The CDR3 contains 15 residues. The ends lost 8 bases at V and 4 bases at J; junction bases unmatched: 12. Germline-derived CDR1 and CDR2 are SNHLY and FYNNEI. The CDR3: CASRLQGIFSDTQYF. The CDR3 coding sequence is TGTGCCAGCCGACTACAGGGGATATTCTCAGATACGCAGTATTTT.

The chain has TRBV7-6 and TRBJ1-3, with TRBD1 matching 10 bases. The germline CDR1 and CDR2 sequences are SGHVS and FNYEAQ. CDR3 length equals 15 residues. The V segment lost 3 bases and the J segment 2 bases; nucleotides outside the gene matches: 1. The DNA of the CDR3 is TGTGCCAGCAGCTTGGACAGGGGGACTGGAAACACCATATATTTT. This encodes CASSLDRGTGNTIYF.

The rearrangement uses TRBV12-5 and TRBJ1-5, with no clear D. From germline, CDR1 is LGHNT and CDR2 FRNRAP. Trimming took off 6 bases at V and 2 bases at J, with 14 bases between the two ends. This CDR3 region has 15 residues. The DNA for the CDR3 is TGTGCTAGTGGGAGTAGCCGCGCGGGCAATCAGCCCCAGCATTTT. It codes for CASGSSRAGNQPQHF.

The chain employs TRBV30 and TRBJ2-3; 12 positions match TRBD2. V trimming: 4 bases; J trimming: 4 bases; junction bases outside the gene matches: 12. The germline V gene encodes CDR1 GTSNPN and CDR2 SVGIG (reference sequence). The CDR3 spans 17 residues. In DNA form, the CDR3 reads TGTGCCTGGATAGGGAGGACTAGCGGGGCGCGGGCAGATACGCAGTATTTT. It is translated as CAWIGRTSGARADTQYF.

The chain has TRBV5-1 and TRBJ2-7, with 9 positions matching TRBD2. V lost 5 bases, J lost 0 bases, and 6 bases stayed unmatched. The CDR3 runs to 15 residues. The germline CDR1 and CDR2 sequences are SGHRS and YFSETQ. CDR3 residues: CASRGPSGASYEQYF. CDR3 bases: TGCGCCAGCAGAGGTCCTAGCGGGGCCTCCTACGAGCAGTACTTC.

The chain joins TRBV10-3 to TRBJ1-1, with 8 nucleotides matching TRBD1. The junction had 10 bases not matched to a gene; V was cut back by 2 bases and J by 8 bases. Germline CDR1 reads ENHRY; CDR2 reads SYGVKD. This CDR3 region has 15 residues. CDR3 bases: TGTGCCATCAGTGAGGCCGGACAGGGCCTAGTAGAAGCTTTCTTT. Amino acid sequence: CAISEAGQGLVEAFF.

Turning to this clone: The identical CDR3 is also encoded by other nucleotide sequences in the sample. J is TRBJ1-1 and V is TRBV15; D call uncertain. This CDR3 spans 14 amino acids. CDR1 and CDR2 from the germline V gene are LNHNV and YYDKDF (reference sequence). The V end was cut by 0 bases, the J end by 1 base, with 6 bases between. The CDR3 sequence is CATSRDLRNTEAFF. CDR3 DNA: TGTGCCACCAGCAGAGATCTACGGAACACTGAAGCTTTCTTT.

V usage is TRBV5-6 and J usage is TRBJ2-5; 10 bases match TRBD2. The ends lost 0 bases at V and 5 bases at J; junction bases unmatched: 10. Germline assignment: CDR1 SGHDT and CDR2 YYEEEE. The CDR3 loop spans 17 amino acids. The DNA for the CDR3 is TGTGCCAGCAGCTTGGATTTTGAGCGGGGGGGTGTGGAGACCCAGTACTTC. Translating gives CASSLDFERGGVETQYF. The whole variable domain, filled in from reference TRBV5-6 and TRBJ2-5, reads DAGVTQSPTHLIKTRGQQVTLRCSPKSGHDTVSWYQQALGQGPQFIFQYYEEEERQRGNFPDRFSGHQFPNYSSELNVNALLLGDSALYLCASSLDFERGGVETQYFGPGTRLLVL.

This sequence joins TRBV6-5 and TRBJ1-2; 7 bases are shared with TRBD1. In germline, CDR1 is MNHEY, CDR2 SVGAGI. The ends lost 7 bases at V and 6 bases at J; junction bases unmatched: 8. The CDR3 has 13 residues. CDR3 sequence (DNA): TGTGCCAGCATCCCCGACAGGGCCCATGGCTACACCTTC. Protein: CASIPDRAHGYTF.

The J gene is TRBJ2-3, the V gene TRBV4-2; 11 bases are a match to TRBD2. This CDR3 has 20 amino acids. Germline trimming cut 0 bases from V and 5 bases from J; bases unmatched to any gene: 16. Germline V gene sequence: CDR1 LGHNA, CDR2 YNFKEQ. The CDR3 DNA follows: TGTGCCAGCAGCCAAGAACTACTTAGCGGGGGGGCCCGTTCTATAGATACGCAGTATTTT. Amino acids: CASSQELLSGGARSIDTQYF.

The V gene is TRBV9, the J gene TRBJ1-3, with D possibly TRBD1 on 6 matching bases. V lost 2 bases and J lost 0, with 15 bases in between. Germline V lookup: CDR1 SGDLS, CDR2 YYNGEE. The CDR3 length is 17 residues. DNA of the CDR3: TGTGCCAGCAGCGTGTACGACAGGTCAAGCTCTGGAAACACCATATATTTT. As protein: CASSVYDRSSSGNTIYF.